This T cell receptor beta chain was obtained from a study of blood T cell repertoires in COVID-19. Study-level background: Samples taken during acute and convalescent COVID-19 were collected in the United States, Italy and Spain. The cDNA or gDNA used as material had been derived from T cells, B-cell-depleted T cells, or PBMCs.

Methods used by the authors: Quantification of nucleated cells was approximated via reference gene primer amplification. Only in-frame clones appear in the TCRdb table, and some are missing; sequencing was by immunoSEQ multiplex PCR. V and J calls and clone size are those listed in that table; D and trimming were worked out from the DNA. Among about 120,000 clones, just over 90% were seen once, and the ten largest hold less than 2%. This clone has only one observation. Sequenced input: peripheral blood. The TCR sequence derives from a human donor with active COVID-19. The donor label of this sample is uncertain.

Here the CDR3 reads CASSPRGTRSSTDTQYF. For the CDR3, the DNA is TGTGCCAGCAGCCCACGTGGGACTAGGTCTAGCACAGATACGCAGTATTTT. V gene TRBV28 combines with J gene TRBJ2-3; 8 bases fit TRBD2. Trimming cost V 6 bases and J 0 bases; bases outside gene matches: 11. The CDR3 spans 17 residues. Germline CDR1 and CDR2: MDHEN and SYDVKM.